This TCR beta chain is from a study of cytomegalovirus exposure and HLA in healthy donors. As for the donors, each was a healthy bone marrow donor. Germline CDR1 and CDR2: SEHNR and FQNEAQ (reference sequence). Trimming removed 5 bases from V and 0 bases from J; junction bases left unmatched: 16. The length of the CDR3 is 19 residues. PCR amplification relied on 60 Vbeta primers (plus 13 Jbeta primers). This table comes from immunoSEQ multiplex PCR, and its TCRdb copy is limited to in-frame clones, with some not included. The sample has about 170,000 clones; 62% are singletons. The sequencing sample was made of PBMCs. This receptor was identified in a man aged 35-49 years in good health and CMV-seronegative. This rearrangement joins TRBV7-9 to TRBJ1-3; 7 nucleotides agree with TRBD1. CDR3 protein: CASSLSGGIALFSGNTIYF. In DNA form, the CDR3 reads TGTGCCAGCAGCCTCTCAGGGGGGATAGCCCTCTTCTCTGGAAACACCATATATTTT. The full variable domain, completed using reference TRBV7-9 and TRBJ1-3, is DTGVSQNPRHKITKRGQNVTFRCDPISEHNRLYWYRQTLGQGPEFLTYFQNEAQLEKSRLLSDRFSAERPKGSFSTLEIQRTEQGDSAMYLCASSLSGGIALFSGNTIYFGEGSWLTVV.